A selection of T cell receptor beta chains follows, all from one sample in a study of cytomegalovirus exposure and HLA in healthy donors. Produced via immunoSEQ multiplex PCR; TCRdb's table is partial and in-frame only. Of just over 150,000 clones in the sample, under 85% were seen once. Sequenced sample: PBMCs. The receptors shown here come from a woman aged 25 to 39 in good health and CMV-seronegative. Each CDR3 is given with its conserved first and last residue. The D gene is left open where the match is weak. Rows may omit the clone size; those that give it use once, few, many or a size class.

j_gene: TRBJ1-2; abundance: few; v_gene: TRBV13; d_gene: -; CDR3nt: TGTGCCAGCAGCATGACAGCCAACTATGGCTACACCTTC; CDR3aa: CASSMTANYGYTF
j_gene: TRBJ2-5; abundance: -; v_gene: TRBV5-4; d_gene: -; CDR3nt: TGTGCCAGCAGTTATGCCGGCGGGACGGATTACCAAGAGACCCAGTACTTC; CDR3aa: CASSYAGGTDYQETQYF
j_gene: TRBJ2-3; abundance: once; v_gene: TRBV9; d_gene: -; CDR3nt: TGTGCCAGCAGCGTAGGCCAGGGGACCACAGATACGCAGTATTTT; CDR3aa: CASSVGQGTTDTQYF
j_gene: TRBJ2-2; abundance: -; v_gene: TRBV5-8; d_gene: TRBD1; CDR3nt: TGTGCCAGCAGCCTGACAGGGCGGTCCACCGGGGAGCTGCTTTTT; CDR3aa: CASSLTGRSTGELLF
j_gene: TRBJ1-2; abundance: -; v_gene: TRBV19; d_gene: -; CDR3nt: TGTGCCACTGGTAGGTTGGCCAGCGACTATGGCTACACCTTC; CDR3aa: CATGRLASDYGYTF
j_gene: TRBJ1-2; abundance: once; v_gene: TRBV20-1; d_gene: -; CDR3nt: TGCAGTGCGACCAAAGGAGATGGCTACACCTTC; CDR3aa: CSATKGDGYTF
j_gene: TRBJ2-2; abundance: -; v_gene: TRBV7-9; d_gene: TRBD1; CDR3nt: TGTGCCAGCAGCACCTGGACAGGGGAAAGCGGGGAGCTGTTTTTT; CDR3aa: CASSTWTGESGELFF
j_gene: TRBJ1-1; abundance: -; v_gene: TRBV7-9; d_gene: -; CDR3nt: TGTGCCAGCAGCTTGCGGTCGGACACTGAAGCTTTCTTT; CDR3aa: CASSLRSDTEAFF
j_gene: TRBJ2-1; abundance: -; v_gene: TRBV19; d_gene: -; CDR3nt: TGTGCCAGTAGTATTATGGAGCCCCTAGGGGATGAGCAGTTCTTC; CDR3aa: CASSIMEPLGDEQFF
j_gene: TRBJ1-2; abundance: -; v_gene: TRBV7-3; d_gene: TRBD1; CDR3nt: TGTGCCAGCAAGTCACAGGGGGCATCTTATGGCTACACCTTC; CDR3aa: CASKSQGASYGYTF
j_gene: TRBJ1-2; abundance: few; v_gene: TRBV13; d_gene: -; CDR3nt: TGTGCCAGCAGCTTAGAGTACAGGGATGTCGATGGCTACACCTTC; CDR3aa: CASSLEYRDVDGYTF
j_gene: TRBJ2-5; abundance: -; v_gene: TRBV11-1; d_gene: -; CDR3nt: TGTGCCAGCAGACCGGTAGCGGCCCAAGAGACCCAGTACTTC; CDR3aa: CASRPVAAQETQYF
j_gene: TRBJ1-1; abundance: few; v_gene: TRBV7-6; d_gene: -; CDR3nt: TGTGCCAGCAGCTTAGCGCTAAGCGCGAACACTGAAGCTTTCTTT; CDR3aa: CASSLALSANTEAFF
j_gene: TRBJ2-3; abundance: -; v_gene: TRBV30; d_gene: TRBD1; CDR3nt: TGTGCCTGGGACAGGGGATATACAGATACGCAGTATTTT; CDR3aa: CAWDRGYTDTQYF
j_gene: TRBJ2-7; abundance: -; v_gene: TRBV5-1; d_gene: TRBD2; CDR3nt: TGCGCCAGCAGCTTGGTCAGGACTAGTGGGAACGAGCAGTACTTC; CDR3aa: CASSLVRTSGNEQYF
j_gene: TRBJ2-5; abundance: -; v_gene: TRBV2; d_gene: TRBD1; CDR3nt: TGTGCCAGCAGTTCACAGGGGGCCGGGGAGACCCAGTACTTC; CDR3aa: CASSSQGAGETQYF
j_gene: TRBJ2-7; abundance: -; v_gene: TRBV5-1; d_gene: TRBD2; CDR3nt: TGCGCCAGCAGCACAGGGACTAGCGGGGGCGAGCAGTACTTC; CDR3aa: CASSTGTSGGEQYF
j_gene: TRBJ2-7; abundance: few; v_gene: TRBV9; d_gene: -; CDR3nt: TGTGCCAGCAGCGGGCAGGGAAGCGAGCAGTACTTC; CDR3aa: CASSGQGSEQYF
j_gene: TRBJ1-1; abundance: -; v_gene: TRBV14; d_gene: -; CDR3nt: TGTGCCAGCAGCCAACAGCGGGGGACTGAAGCTTTCTTT; CDR3aa: CASSQQRGTEAFF
j_gene: TRBJ2-2; abundance: -; v_gene: TRBV19; d_gene: -; CDR3nt: TGTGCCAGTAGTAATCAGGGGTTGTACACCGGGGAGCTGTTTTTT; CDR3aa: CASSNQGLYTGELFF
j_gene: TRBJ2-2; abundance: -; v_gene: TRBV29-1; d_gene: -; CDR3nt: TGCAGCGCCCGAAGGGGGACCGGGGAGCTGTTTTTT; CDR3aa: CSARRGTGELFF
j_gene: TRBJ2-7; abundance: -; v_gene: TRBV2; d_gene: -; CDR3nt: TGTGCCAGCCTTGGGACTTCTAGAGTGCGCGAGCAGTACTTC; CDR3aa: CASLGTSRVREQYF
j_gene: TRBJ1-1; abundance: -; v_gene: TRBV5-1; d_gene: -; CDR3nt: TGCGCCAGCAGCTTGAAAGCCCAAGGGGACACTGAAGCTTTCTTT; CDR3aa: CASSLKAQGDTEAFF
j_gene: TRBJ2-7; abundance: -; v_gene: TRBV18; d_gene: -; CDR3nt: TGTGCCAGCTTCACTTCGACAGACTACGAGCAGTACTTC; CDR3aa: CASFTSTDYEQYF
j_gene: TRBJ1-5; abundance: -; v_gene: TRBV6-1; d_gene: -; CDR3nt: TGTGCCAGCGGTGGGCTGGGCGGGGAGCCCCAGCATTTT; CDR3aa: CASGGLGGEPQHF
j_gene: TRBJ2-5; abundance: -; v_gene: TRBV5-1; d_gene: TRBD1; CDR3nt: TGCGCCAGCAGTCAAATGACAGGGGGTATGGGAGAGACCCAGTACTTC; CDR3aa: CASSQMTGGMGETQYF
j_gene: TRBJ1-1; abundance: -; v_gene: TRBV6-1; d_gene: -; CDR3nt: TGTGCCAGCAGGCGAAACAGGGCGGTCGTCACTGAAGCTTTCTTT; CDR3aa: CASRRNRAVVTEAFF
j_gene: TRBJ2-7; abundance: -; v_gene: TRBV5-8; d_gene: TRBD1; CDR3nt: TGTGCCAGCAGGGGACAGGTGCTCCGAGAGCAGTACTTC; CDR3aa: CASRGQVLREQYF
j_gene: TRBJ2-7; abundance: -; v_gene: TRBV27; d_gene: -; CDR3nt: TGTGCCAGCAGTTTAACTAAGGGGGAGCAGTACTTC; CDR3aa: CASSLTKGEQYF
j_gene: TRBJ1-1; abundance: -; v_gene: TRBV5-1; d_gene: TRBD1; CDR3nt: TGCGCCAGCACGGGACAGGGAGTAACTGAAGCTTTCTTT; CDR3aa: CASTGQGVTEAFF
j_gene: TRBJ2-2; abundance: once; v_gene: TRBV13; d_gene: -; CDR3nt: TGTGCCAGCAGCTTAGCAATAGGGGAAGGCGGGGAGCTGTTTTTT; CDR3aa: CASSLAIGEGGELFF
j_gene: TRBJ2-1; abundance: -; v_gene: TRBV5-1; d_gene: TRBD1; CDR3nt: TGCGCCAGCAGCTCGGAGACAGGGTGGAATGAGCAGTTCTTC; CDR3aa: CASSSETGWNEQFF
j_gene: TRBJ2-7; abundance: -; v_gene: TRBV7-9; d_gene: -; CDR3nt: TGTGCCAGCAGCCCTTCGGACGAGCAGTACTTC; CDR3aa: CASSPSDEQYF
j_gene: TRBJ2-2; abundance: -; v_gene: TRBV25-1; d_gene: TRBD1; CDR3nt: TGTGCCAGCAGTGAGAGTCGGTGGGACAGGCACACCGGGGAGCTGTTTTTT; CDR3aa: CASSESRWDRHTGELFF
j_gene: TRBJ1-1; abundance: -; v_gene: TRBV5-6; d_gene: -; CDR3nt: TGTGCCAGCAGCTTGTTTCAGAAGAACACTGAAGCTTTCTTT; CDR3aa: CASSLFQKNTEAFF
j_gene: TRBJ2-2; abundance: -; v_gene: TRBV5-1; d_gene: TRBD2; CDR3nt: TGCGCCAGCAGCCCCCTAGCGGGTGACACCGGGGAGCTGTTTTTT; CDR3aa: CASSPLAGDTGELFF
j_gene: TRBJ1-1; abundance: -; v_gene: TRBV11-1; d_gene: -; CDR3nt: TGTGCCAGCTCCCATCGGGGGAATCTCGCTGAAGCTTTCTTT; CDR3aa: CASSHRGNLAEAFF
j_gene: TRBJ1-5; abundance: -; v_gene: TRBV4-1; d_gene: -; CDR3nt: TGCGCCAGCAGCCAAGACCTTGTCCGGGGTTGGGCATATAGCAATCAGCCCCAGCATTTT; CDR3aa: CASSQDLVRGWAYSNQPQHF
j_gene: TRBJ2-6; abundance: -; v_gene: TRBV30; d_gene: -; CDR3nt: TGTGCCTTCTCCTTTTCTATCTCTGGGGCCAACGGCCTGACTTTC; CDR3aa: CAFSFSISGANGLTF
j_gene: TRBJ1-1; abundance: few; v_gene: TRBV18; d_gene: -; CDR3nt: TGTGCCAGCTCCGGGGGGGAAGGAGCTTTCTTT; CDR3aa: CASSGGEGAFF
j_gene: TRBJ1-2; abundance: -; v_gene: TRBV28; d_gene: -; CDR3nt: TGTGCCAGCAGTTTTATCAGGGTAGGCTATGGCTACACCTTC; CDR3aa: CASSFIRVGYGYTF
j_gene: TRBJ1-3; abundance: -; v_gene: TRBV30; d_gene: -; CDR3nt: TGTGCCTGGAGTGGCCCCCCAGTAACCATATATTTT; CDR3aa: CAWSGPPVTIYF
j_gene: TRBJ1-6; abundance: -; v_gene: TRBV2; d_gene: -; CDR3nt: TGTGCCAGCAGTAGCGGAACCTTAAATTCACCCCTCCACTTT; CDR3aa: CASSSGTLNSPLHF
j_gene: TRBJ2-4; abundance: -; v_gene: TRBV19; d_gene: TRBD2; CDR3nt: TGTGCCAGTAGGGAGGGGGGTAGACTAGCGGGGGCAAACATTCAGTACTTC; CDR3aa: CASREGGRLAGANIQYF
j_gene: TRBJ1-5; abundance: -; v_gene: TRBV16; d_gene: TRBD1; CDR3nt: TGTGCCAGCACCGGACAGGGTAATCAGCCCCAGCATTTT; CDR3aa: CASTGQGNQPQHF